The rows below give T cell receptor beta chains drawn from one sample of a study of cytomegalovirus exposure and HLA in healthy donors. Sequencing used immunoSEQ multiplex PCR; TCRdb keeps in-frame clones, though not all of them. The data hold 150,000 or so clones, with roughly 80% observed a single time. Sequencing used PBMCs. These receptors came from a man aged 18 to 29 in good health and CMV-seropositive. Each CDR3 is given with its conserved first and last residue. A D gene is named only where the DNA matches it firmly. For some rows the clone size is stated as once, few or many, or as a class when expanded; others skip it.

. TRBJ1-5 . TRBV2 CASSGGNNQPQHF TGTGCCAGCAGTGGAGGTAACAATCAGCCCCAGCATTTT
. TRBJ1-5 TRBD1 TRBV7-2 CASSLAYRGHDSNQPQHF TGTGCCAGCAGCTTAGCGTACAGGGGGCACGATAGCAATCAGCCCCAGCATTTT
. TRBJ2-3 . TRBV2 CASTLINTDTQYF TGTGCCAGCACACTGATAAACACAGATACGCAGTATTTT
. TRBJ1-4 TRBD1 TRBV19 CASSSRPGQTREKLFF TGTGCCAGTAGTTCCCGTCCGGGACAGACACGGGAAAAACTGTTTTTT
. TRBJ1-2 . TRBV5-1 CASSSNRQTYGYTF TGCGCCAGCAGCTCGAATAGACAAACCTATGGCTACACCTTC
. TRBJ2-1 TRBD2 TRBV13 CASSPKHGLAGGHEQFF TGTGCCAGCAGCCCAAAGCATGGACTAGCGGGAGGGCATGAGCAGTTCTTC
. TRBJ1-2 . TRBV5-1 CASSPLGNSGGYGYTF TGCGCCAGCAGCCCCCTGGGAAACAGTGGAGGCTATGGCTACACCTTC
. TRBJ1-5 . TRBV28 CASSRPDSSNQPQHF TGTGCCAGCAGTCGGCCGGACAGCTCCAATCAGCCCCAGCATTTT
. TRBJ2-7 TRBD2 TRBV7-9 CASSSGGEQYF TGTGCCAGCAGCTCGGGAGGCGAGCAGTACTTC
once TRBJ1-5 . TRBV6-5 CASRREGGGNQPQHF TGTGCCAGCAGACGGGAGGGTGGAGGCAATCAGCCCCAGCATTTT
. TRBJ2-1 . TRBV7-7 CASSPSGTRYNEQFF TGTGCTAGCAGCCCATCCGGGACTCGGTACAATGAGCAGTTCTTC
. TRBJ2-4 . TRBV15 CATSRVLAGVNIQYF TGTGCCACCAGCAGAGTACTTGCGGGCGTGAACATTCAGTACTTC
. TRBJ1-2 . TRBV9 CASSVVSGGGYTF TGTGCCAGCAGCGTTGTGTCAGGTGGGGGCTACACCTTC
. TRBJ2-1 TRBD2 TRBV6-1 CASSEGLAGNNEQFF TGTGCCAGCAGTGAGGGACTAGCGGGAAACAATGAGCAGTTCTTC
. TRBJ1-2 . TRBV5-5 CASGQGAISNYGYTF TGTGCCAGCGGTCAAGGGGCGATTTCTAACTATGGCTACACCTTC
. TRBJ2-7 . TRBV30 CACQGNGGYEQYF TGTGCCTGCCAGGGGAATGGCGGATACGAGCAGTACTTC
. TRBJ2-7 TRBD1 TRBV28 CASSPPSGTGIRYEQYF TGTGCCAGCAGCCCCCCCTCCGGGACAGGGATCCGCTACGAGCAGTACTTC
few TRBJ1-2 . TRBV6-1 CASSESGINYGYTF TGTGCCAGCAGTGAGTCAGGGATCAACTATGGCTACACCTTC
. TRBJ2-7 . TRBV19 CASSMASRGPYEQYF TGTGCCAGTAGTATGGCATCGCGGGGCCCCTACGAGCAGTACTTC
few TRBJ2-7 TRBD2 TRBV5-1 CASSLGGLVYEQYF TGCGCCAGCAGCTTGGGGGGACTAGTTTACGAGCAGTACTTC
few TRBJ1-4 . TRBV27 CASTSRGKKLFF TGTGCCAGCACATCCAGGGGTAAAAAACTGTTTTTT
. TRBJ2-7 TRBD2 TRBV7-9 CSSSFLAGDHEQYF TGTTCCAGCAGCTTCCTAGCGGGAGACCACGAGCAGTACTTC
. TRBJ2-1 TRBD2 TRBV2 CASSEASGLAGGREQFF TGTGCCAGCAGTGAAGCGTCGGGACTAGCGGGAGGGCGGGAGCAGTTCTTC
. TRBJ1-3 . TRBV18 CASSLRSGNTIYF TGTGCCAGCTCCCTTCGCTCTGGAAACACCATATATTTT
few TRBJ1-1 . TRBV7-2 CASTSTLNTEAFF TGTGCCAGCACCTCGACATTGAACACTGAAGCTTTCTTT
. TRBJ2-5 . TRBV20-1 CSAPRETQYF TGCAGTGCTCCTCGGGAGACCCAGTACTTC
few TRBJ2-2 TRBD2 TRBV5-1 CASSPRGSGSTGELFF TGCGCCAGCAGCCCTCGCGGTAGCGGGAGTACCGGGGAGCTGTTTTTT
. TRBJ1-2 . TRBV7-9 CSSSPIGAGIYGYTF TGTTCCAGCAGCCCCATTGGGGCGGGGATCTATGGCTACACCTTC
once TRBJ2-7 TRBD1 TRBV2 CASRGDRGYEQYF TGTGCCAGCAGGGGGGACAGGGGGTACGAGCAGTACTTC
. TRBJ2-5 . TRBV7-7 CASSLGRGTEETQYF TGTGCTAGCAGCTTAGGTCGGGGGACGGAAGAGACCCAGTACTTC
. TRBJ1-5 TRBD1 TRBV2 CASGDSGTGVEGNQPQHF TGTGCCAGCGGGGATAGTGGGACAGGGGTGGAAGGCAATCAGCCCCAGCATTTT
. TRBJ2-2 . TRBV7-2 CASSLRNTGELFF TGTGCCAGCAGCTTACGGAACACCGGGGAGCTGTTTTTT
few TRBJ2-2 . TRBV19 CASSIEGLAGELFF TGTGCCAGTAGTATAGAGGGACTCGCCGGGGAGCTGTTTTTT
few TRBJ2-3 . TRBV4-2 CASSQDNGGTDTQYF TGTGCCAGCAGCCAAGATAATGGGGGGACAGATACGCAGTATTTT
. TRBJ2-7 TRBD1 TRBV19 CASRDGTEAYEQYF TGTGCCAGTAGGGATGGGACAGAGGCCTACGAGCAGTACTTC
. TRBJ2-2 . TRBV27 CASSPGRLTGELFF TGTGCCAGCAGTCCGGGTAGGCTCACCGGGGAGCTGTTTTTT
. TRBJ2-1 . TRBV7-9 CASSSTGVSSYNEQFF TGTGCCAGCAGCTCAACCGGGGTCAGTTCCTACAATGAGCAGTTCTTC
few TRBJ2-5 TRBD1 TRBV30 CAWSVRTGRETQYF TGTGCCTGGAGTGTTAGGACAGGGAGGGAGACCCAGTACTTC
. TRBJ2-7 . TRBV7-9 CASSPVGGRDQYF TGTGCCAGCAGCCCCGTGGGGGGGCGGGATCAGTACTTC
. TRBJ1-1 . TRBV28 CASSLGGRLNTEAFF TGTGCCAGCAGTTTAGGAGGGAGGTTGAACACTGAAGCTTTCTTT
. TRBJ2-1 TRBD1 TRBV27 CASSLEGQGSYNEQFF TGTGCCAGCAGTTTAGAAGGACAGGGTTCCTACAATGAGCAGTTCTTC
. TRBJ1-1 . TRBV7-7 CASSLDMNTEAFF TGTGCTAGCAGCTTAGATATGAACACTGAAGCTTTCTTT
. TRBJ2-3 TRBD1 TRBV4-1 CASSQGQGSTDTQYF TGCGCCAGCAGCCAAGGACAGGGGAGCACAGATACGCAGTATTTT
. TRBJ1-3 . TRBV5-1 CASREQNSGNTIYF TGCGCCAGCAGGGAACAGAACTCTGGAAACACCATATATTTT
few TRBJ2-5 . TRBV5-1 CASSSATHPGGETQYF TGCGCCAGCAGCTCCGCCACCCATCCCGGAGGAGAGACCCAGTACTTC
. TRBJ2-5 . TRBV18 CASSHLPQGRETQYF TGTGCCAGCTCCCACCTCCCCCAGGGGCGAGAGACCCAGTACTTC
few TRBJ2-3 . TRBV10-3 CAISNSGTSTDTQYF TGTGCCATCTCCAATTCCGGGACTAGCACAGATACGCAGTATTTT
. TRBJ1-6 TRBD1 TRBV30 CAWSRDRNQNNSPLHF TGTGCCTGGTCAAGGGACAGAAACCAGAATAATTCACCCCTCCACTTT
. TRBJ1-2 . TRBV28 CASSPRQAYGYTF TGTGCCAGCAGTCCGCGACAAGCCTATGGCTACACCTTC
. TRBJ2-1 . TRBV10-1 CASSENGAYNEQFF TGCGCCAGCAGTGAAAACGGAGCTTACAATGAGCAGTTCTTC
. TRBJ2-1 TRBD2 TRBV27 CASSFGLPGGSYNEQFF TGTGCCAGCAGTTTTGGTCTTCCGGGAGGTAGCTACAATGAGCAGTTCTTC
. TRBJ1-2 . TRBV6-1 CAITREVPYGYTF TGTGCCATAACTCGGGAGGTTCCCTATGGCTACACCTTC
once TRBJ2-1 TRBD2 TRBV2 CASSESGARGESEQFF TGTGCCAGCAGTGAGAGCGGGGCGAGAGGGGAGAGTGAGCAGTTCTTC
. TRBJ2-7 TRBD2 TRBV27 CASSFRLAAGAYYEQYF TGTGCCAGCAGTTTTCGCCTAGCGGCTGGGGCCTACTACGAGCAGTACTTC